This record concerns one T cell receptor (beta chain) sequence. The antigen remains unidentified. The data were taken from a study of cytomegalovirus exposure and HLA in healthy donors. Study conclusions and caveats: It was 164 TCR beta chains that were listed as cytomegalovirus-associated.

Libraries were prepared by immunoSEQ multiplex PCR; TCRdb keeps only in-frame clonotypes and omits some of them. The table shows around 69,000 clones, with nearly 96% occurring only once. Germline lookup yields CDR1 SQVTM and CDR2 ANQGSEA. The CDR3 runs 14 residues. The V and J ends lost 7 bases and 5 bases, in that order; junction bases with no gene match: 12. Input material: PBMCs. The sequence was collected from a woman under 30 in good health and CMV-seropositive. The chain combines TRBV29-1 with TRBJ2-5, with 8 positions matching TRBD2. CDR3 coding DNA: TGCAGCGGTGGACTAGCAGGGATCTTGGAGACCCAGTACTTC. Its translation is CSGGLAGILETQYF. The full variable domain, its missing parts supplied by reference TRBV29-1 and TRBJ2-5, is SAVISQKPSRDICQRGTSLTIQCQVDSQVTMMFWYRQQPGQSLTLIATANQGSEATYESGFVIDKFPISRPNLTFSTLTVSNMSPEDSSIYLCSGGLAGILETQYFGPGTRLLVL.